This TCR beta chain was sequenced for a study of shared clonotypes between healthy human individuals. CDR1 is SGHRS, CDR2 YFSETQ, per germline. V was clipped by 2 bases and J by 7 bases; unmatched bases: 16. CDR3 length: 17 amino acids. Sequencing was performed with immunoSEQ multiplex PCR; in TCRdb, only in-frame clones are kept and a portion is missing. Among some 1,600,000 clones listed, 95% to 99% were seen once. Sequencing was performed on naive CD4+ T cells sorted from blood. Subset described: CD45RA+ positively selected. This chain uses TRBV5-1 with TRBJ2-7, with 9 bases matching TRBD1. The receptor was isolated from a man aged 30 to 45 in good health. CDR3 DNA sequence: TGCGCCAGCAGCTTACAACCCCCGGGACAGGGAGGTGAAGAGCAGTACTTC. Translating gives CASSLQPPGQGGEEQYF.